This T cell receptor (beta chain) stems from a study of neoadjuvant anti-PD-1 for oral cavity cancer. Overall study context: Patients without progression got a fourth dose around day 43. General study findings and limits: Treg/Th17 ratio rose with pretreatment blood and fell with post-treatment tumor TCRbeta clonality.

The assay was immunoSEQ multiplex PCR, and TCRdb's table has in-frame clones only and misses some. The repertoire has 9,500 to 15,000 clones, 71% of them found once; the top ten carry 2% to 3%. Concerning this clone: Its antigen is undetermined.

Noted time point: after neoadjuvant nivolumab, at surgical resection. Germline CDR1 reads MNHNY; CDR2 reads SVGAGI (reference sequence). This CDR3 region has 16 residues. V lost 6 bases and J 5 bases, leaving 20 bases between the germline ends. The chain couples TRBV6-6 to TRBJ2-1; a possible D gene is TRBD2 (5 bases). Specimen: PBMCs, collected after nivolumab (anti-PD-1) treatment. This TCR derives from a person between 40 and 79 years old with oral cavity squamous cell carcinoma. CDR3 DNA: TGTGCCAGCAGCCTCCTGGGCGGGTTTTTGCACAATGAGCAGTTCTTC. Its protein product is CASSLLGGFLHNEQFF.